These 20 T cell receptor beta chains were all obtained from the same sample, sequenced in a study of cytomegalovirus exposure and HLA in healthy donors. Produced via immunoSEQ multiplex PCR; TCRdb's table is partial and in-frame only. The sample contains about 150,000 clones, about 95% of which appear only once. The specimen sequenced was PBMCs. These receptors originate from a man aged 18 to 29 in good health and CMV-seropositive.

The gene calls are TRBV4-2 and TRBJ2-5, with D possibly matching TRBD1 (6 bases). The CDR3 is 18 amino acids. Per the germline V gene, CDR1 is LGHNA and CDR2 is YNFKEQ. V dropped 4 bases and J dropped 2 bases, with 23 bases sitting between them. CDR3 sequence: CASSPQGRNKALQETQYF. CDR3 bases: TGTGCCAGCAGCCCCCAGGGGCGGAACAAAGCCCTACAAGAGACCCAGTACTTC.

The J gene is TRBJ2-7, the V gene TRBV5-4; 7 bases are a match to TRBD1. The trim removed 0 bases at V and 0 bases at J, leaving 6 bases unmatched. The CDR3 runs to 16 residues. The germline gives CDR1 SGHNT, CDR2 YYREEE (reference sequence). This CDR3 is CASSLVGYRGSYEQYF. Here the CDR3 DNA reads TGTGCCAGCAGCTTGGTTGGCTACAGGGGCTCCTACGAGCAGTACTTC.

CDR3 nucleotides: TGCAGCGCCGCCCCAGGGGACGATCAAGAGACCCAGTACTTC. This translates into CSAAPGDDQETQYF. V is TRBV29-1 and J is TRBJ2-5; D may be TRBD1 (6 bases). The V end lost 7 bases, the J end lost 2 bases, and 17 bases lay between the germline ends. Germline V gene data show CDR1 as SQVTM and CDR2 as ANQGSEA. The CDR3 is made up of 14 amino acids.

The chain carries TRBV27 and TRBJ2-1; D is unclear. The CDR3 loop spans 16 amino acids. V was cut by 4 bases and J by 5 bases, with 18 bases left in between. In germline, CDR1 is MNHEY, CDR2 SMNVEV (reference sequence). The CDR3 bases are TGTGCCAGCAGTTCCCGCCTTGGGCTCTACGACAATGAGCAGTTCTTC. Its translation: CASSSRLGLYDNEQFF.

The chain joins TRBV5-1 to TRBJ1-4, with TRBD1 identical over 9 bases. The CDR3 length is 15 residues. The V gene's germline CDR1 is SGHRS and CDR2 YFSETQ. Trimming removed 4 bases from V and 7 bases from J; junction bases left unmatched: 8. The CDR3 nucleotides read TGCGCCAGCAGCCCGGGACAGGGATTAGGTGAAAAACTGTTTTTT. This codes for CASSPGQGLGEKLFF.

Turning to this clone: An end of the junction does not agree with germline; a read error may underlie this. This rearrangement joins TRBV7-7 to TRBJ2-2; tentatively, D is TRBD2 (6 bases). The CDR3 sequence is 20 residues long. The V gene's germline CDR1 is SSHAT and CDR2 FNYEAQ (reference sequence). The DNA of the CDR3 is TGTGCTAGCAGCCAAAGGCCAACCCAATCACTAGCAGGAGGGACCGGGGAGCTGTTTTTT. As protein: CASSQRPTQSLAGGTGELFF.

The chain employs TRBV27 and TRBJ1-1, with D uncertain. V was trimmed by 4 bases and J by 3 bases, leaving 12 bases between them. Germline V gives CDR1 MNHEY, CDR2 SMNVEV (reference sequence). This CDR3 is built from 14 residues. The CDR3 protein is CASSSRAGDTEAFF. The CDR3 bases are TGTGCCAGCAGTTCACGGGCCGGGGACACTGAAGCTTTCTTT.

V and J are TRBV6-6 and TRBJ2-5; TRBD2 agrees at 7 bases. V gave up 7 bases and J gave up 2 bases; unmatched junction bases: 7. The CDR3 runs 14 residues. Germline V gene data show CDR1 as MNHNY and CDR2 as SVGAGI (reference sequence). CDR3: CASTPMGGQETQYF. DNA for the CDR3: TGTGCCAGCACCCCCATGGGAGGGCAAGAGACCCAGTACTTC.

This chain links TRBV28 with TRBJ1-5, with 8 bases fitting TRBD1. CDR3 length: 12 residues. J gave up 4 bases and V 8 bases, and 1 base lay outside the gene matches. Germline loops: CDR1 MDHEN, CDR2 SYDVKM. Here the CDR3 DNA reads TGTGCCAGCGGACAGGGAAATCAGCCCCAGCATTTT. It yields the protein CASGQGNQPQHF.

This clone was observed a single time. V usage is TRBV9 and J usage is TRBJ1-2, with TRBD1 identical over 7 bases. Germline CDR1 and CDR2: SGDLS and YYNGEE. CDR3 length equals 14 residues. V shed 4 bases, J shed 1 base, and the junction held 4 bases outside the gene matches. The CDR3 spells CASSLTGYNYGYTF. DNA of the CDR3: TGTGCCAGCAGCTTGACAGGGTATAACTATGGCTACACCTTC. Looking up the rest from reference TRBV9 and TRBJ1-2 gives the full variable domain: DSGVTQTPKHLITATGQRVTLRCSPRSGDLSVYWYQQSLDQGLQFLIQYYNGEERAKGNILERFSAQQFPDLHSELNLSSLELGDSALYFCASSLTGYNYGYTFGSGTRLTVV.

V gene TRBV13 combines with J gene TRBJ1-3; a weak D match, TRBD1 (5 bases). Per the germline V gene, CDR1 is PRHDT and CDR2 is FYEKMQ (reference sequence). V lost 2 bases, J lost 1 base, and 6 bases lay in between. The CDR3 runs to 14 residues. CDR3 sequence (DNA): TGTGCCAGCAGCTTACGGGGGTCTGGAAACACCATATATTTT. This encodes CASSLRGSGNTIYF.

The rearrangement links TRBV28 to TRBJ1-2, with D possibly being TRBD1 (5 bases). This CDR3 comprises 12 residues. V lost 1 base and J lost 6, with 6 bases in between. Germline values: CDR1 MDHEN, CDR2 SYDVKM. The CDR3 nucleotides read TGTGCCAGCAGTTTATTAGGGGATGGCTACACCTTC. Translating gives CASSLLGDGYTF.

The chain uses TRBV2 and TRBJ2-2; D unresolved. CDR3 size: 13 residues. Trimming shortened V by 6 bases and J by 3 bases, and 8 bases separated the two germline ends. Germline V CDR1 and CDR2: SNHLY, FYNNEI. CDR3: CASRGEHTGELFF. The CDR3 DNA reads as TGTGCCAGCAGGGGCGAGCACACCGGGGAGCTGTTTTTT.

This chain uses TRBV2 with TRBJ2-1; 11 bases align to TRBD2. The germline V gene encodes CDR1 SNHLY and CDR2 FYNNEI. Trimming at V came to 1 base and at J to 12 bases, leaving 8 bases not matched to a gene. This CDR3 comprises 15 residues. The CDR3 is CASSEGLLAGGRQFF. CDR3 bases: TGTGCCAGCAGTGAAGGATTGTTAGCGGGAGGGAGGCAGTTCTTC.

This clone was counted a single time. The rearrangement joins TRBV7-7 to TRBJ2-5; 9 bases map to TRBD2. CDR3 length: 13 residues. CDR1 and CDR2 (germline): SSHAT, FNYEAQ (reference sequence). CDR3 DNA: TGTGCTGGATCTAGCGGGGTGGGCGAGACCCAGTACTTC. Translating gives CAGSSGVGETQYF.

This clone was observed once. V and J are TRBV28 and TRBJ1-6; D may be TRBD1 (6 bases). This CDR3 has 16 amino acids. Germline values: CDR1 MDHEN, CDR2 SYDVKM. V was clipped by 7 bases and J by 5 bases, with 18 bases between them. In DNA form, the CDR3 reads TGTGCCAGCATTCAAGGGCCAGGGGTAGATAATTCACCCCTCCACTTT. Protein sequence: CASIQGPGVDNSPLHF.

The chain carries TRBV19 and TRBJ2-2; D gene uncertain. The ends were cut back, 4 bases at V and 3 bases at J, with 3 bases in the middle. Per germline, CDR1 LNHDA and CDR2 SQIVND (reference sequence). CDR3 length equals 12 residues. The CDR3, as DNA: TGTGCCAGTAGTACCTACACCGGGGAGCTGTTTTTT. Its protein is CASSTYTGELFF. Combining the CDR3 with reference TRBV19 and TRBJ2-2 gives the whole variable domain DGGITQSPKYLFRKEGQNVTLSCEQNLNHDAMYWYRQDPGQGLRLIYYSQIVNDFQKGDIAEGYSVSREKKESFPLTVTSAQKNPTAFYLCASSTYTGELFFGEGSRLTVL.

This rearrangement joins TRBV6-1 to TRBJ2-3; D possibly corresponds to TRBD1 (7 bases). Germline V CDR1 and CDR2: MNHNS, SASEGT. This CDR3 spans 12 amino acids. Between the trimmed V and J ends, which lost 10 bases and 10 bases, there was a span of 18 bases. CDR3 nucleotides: TGTGCCACCAGGGGGTTACTAGCCGCGCAGTATTTT. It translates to CATRGLLAAQYF.

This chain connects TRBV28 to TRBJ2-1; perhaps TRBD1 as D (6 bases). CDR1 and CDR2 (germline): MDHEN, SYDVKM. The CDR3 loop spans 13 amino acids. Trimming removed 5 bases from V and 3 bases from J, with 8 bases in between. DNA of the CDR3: TGTGCCAGCAGTGAAGGGGGCTACAATGAGCAGTTCTTC. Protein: CASSEGGYNEQFF.

In DNA, the CDR3 is TGCGCCAGCAGCCCTGCCTGGGGGGGCTTATATGGCTACACCTTC. It translates to CASSPAWGGLYGYTF. The chain employs TRBV5-1 and TRBJ1-2, with D possibly being TRBD1 (6 bases). From germline, CDR1 is SGHRS and CDR2 YFSETQ. The CDR3 is 15 amino acids. V was pared by 4 bases and J by 5 bases, with 18 bases between.